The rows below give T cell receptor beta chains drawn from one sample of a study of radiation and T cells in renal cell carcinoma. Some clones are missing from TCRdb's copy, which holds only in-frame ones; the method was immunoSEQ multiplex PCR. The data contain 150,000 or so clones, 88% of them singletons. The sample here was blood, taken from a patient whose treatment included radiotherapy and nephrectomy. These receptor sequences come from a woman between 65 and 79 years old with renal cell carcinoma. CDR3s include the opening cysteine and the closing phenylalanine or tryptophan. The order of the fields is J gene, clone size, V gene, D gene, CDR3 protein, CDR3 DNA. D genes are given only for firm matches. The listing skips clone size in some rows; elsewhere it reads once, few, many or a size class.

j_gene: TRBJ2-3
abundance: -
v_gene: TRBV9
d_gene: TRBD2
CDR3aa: CASSVAAGRTSGGYTDTQYF
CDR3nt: TGTGCCAGCAGCGTAGCAGCCGGGAGGACTAGCGGGGGATACACAGATACGCAGTATTTT

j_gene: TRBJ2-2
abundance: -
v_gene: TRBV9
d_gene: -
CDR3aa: CASSVGGAQGELFF
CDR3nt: TGTGCCAGCAGCGTAGGTGGGGCGCAAGGGGAGCTGTTTTTT

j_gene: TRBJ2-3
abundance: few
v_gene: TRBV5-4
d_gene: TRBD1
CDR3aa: CASSLDRDRVLLATDTQYF
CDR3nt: TGTGCCAGCAGCTTGGATAGAGACAGGGTCCTTCTAGCCACAGATACGCAGTATTTT

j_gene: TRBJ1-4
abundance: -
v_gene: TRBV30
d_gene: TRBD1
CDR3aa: CAWRGQGASGNEKLFF
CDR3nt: TGTGCCTGGAGGGGACAGGGGGCTTCGGGTAATGAAAAACTGTTTTTT

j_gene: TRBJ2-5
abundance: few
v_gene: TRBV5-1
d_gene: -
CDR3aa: CASSEWRGQETQYF
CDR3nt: TGCGCCAGCAGCGAGTGGAGGGGACAAGAGACCCAGTACTTC

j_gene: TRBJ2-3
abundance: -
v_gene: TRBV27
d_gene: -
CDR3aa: CASSFGGLTSTDTQYF
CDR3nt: TGTGCCAGCAGTTTCGGGGGGCTGACTAGCACAGATACGCAGTATTTT

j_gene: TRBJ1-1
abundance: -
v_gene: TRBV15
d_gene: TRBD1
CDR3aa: CATSRGGQGDTEAFF
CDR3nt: TGTGCCACCAGCAGAGGAGGACAGGGTGACACTGAAGCTTTCTTT

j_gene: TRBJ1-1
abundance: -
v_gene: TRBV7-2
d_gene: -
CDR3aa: CASSLTKSENTEAFF
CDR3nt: TGTGCCAGCAGCTTAACCAAGTCCGAGAACACTGAAGCTTTCTTT

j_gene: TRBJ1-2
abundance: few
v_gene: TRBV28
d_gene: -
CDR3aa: CASRSKGNGYTF
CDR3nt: TGTGCCAGCCGATCGAAAGGGAACGGCTACACCTTC

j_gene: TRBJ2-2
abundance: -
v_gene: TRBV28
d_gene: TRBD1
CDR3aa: CASSSDRDTSGELFF
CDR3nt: TGTGCCAGCAGTTCGGACAGGGATACGTCCGGGGAGCTGTTTTTT

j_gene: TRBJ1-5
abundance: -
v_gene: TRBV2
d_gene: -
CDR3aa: CASGDNTNQPQHF
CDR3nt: TGTGCCAGCGGGGACAATACCAATCAGCCCCAGCATTTT

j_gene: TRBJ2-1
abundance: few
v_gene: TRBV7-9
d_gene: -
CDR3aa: CASSPGTFSYNEQFF
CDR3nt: TGTGCCAGCAGCCCTGGGACATTTTCCTACAATGAGCAGTTCTTC

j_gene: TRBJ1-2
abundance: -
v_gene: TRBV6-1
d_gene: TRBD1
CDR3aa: CASTLRDRDNYGYTF
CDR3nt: TGTGCCAGCACCCTCCGGGACAGGGATAACTATGGCTACACCTTC

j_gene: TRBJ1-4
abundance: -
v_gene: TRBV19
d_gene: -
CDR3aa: CASSIPGLGEKLFF
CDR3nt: TGTGCCAGTAGTATCCCCGGGCTTGGAGAAAAACTGTTTTTT

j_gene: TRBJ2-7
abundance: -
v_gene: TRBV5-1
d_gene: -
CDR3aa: CASYLAEINEQYF
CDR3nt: TGCGCCAGTTACCTCGCCGAAATCAACGAGCAGTACTTC

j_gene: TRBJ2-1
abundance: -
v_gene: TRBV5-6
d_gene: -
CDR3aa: CASSGLTPTNEQFF
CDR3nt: TGTGCCAGCAGCGGACTGACTCCTACCAATGAGCAGTTCTTC

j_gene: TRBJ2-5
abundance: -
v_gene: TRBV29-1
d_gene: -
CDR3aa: CSVAMEIETQYF
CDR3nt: TGCAGCGTTGCGATGGAAATCGAGACCCAGTACTTC

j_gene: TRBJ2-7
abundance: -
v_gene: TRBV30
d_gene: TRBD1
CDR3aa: CAWGPQQGAMRKQYF
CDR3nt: TGTGCCTGGGGACCACAACAGGGGGCCATGAGAAAGCAGTACTTC

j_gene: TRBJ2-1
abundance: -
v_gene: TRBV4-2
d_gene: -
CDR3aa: CASSQDHSAGSYNEQFF
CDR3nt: TGTGCCAGCAGCCAAGATCATTCAGCTGGGAGTTACAATGAGCAGTTCTTC